This T cell receptor (beta chain) was identified in a study of T cells in pancreatic ductal adenocarcinoma. From germline, CDR1 is MNHNS and CDR2 SASEGT. The CDR3 extends over 16 amino acids. V dropped 3 bases and J dropped 0; count of bases not matched to a gene: 5. Whole-study findings and limits: Tumor samples had fewer productive templates and about 8-fold fewer unique clonotypes than blood. Tumors hold more CD45RO+ effector T cells, which may bias toward lower diversity. Mean clonality was approximately 0.11 in tumors and around 0.065 in blood, not significantly different. The resected cohort was biased toward the minority with early-stage disease.

No neoadjuvant therapy was given to the selected pancreatic ductal adenocarcinoma patients before their surgery. About this clone: Its antigen is not known.

Sequenced by immunoSEQ multiplex PCR; TCRdb stores in-frame clones only, minus some. The table has 25,000 to 35,000 clones, approximately 92% seen once. The source is a human donor with pancreatic ductal adenocarcinoma. The gene calls are TRBV6-1 and TRBJ1-3; 7 nucleotides agree with TRBD1. The material sequenced was PBMCs. CDR3: CASSDRDRGSGNTIYF. DNA for the CDR3: TGTGCCAGCAGTGACCGGGACAGAGGCTCTGGAAACACCATATATTTT.